What follows describes a single TCR beta chain. Its specificity is unknown. The data originate from a study of cytomegalovirus exposure and HLA in healthy donors. V was cut by 3 bases and J by 0 bases, with 9 bases left in between. The CDR3 is made up of 15 amino acids. CDR1 MNHEY and CDR2 SMNVEV come from the germline V gene (reference sequence). Study-level findings and limits: Listed as cytomegalovirus-associated were around 160 TCR beta chains.

Profiled with immunoSEQ multiplex PCR; TCRdb holds only in-frame clones, not every one. This sample has about 250,000 clones, with less than 90% found just once. The rearrangement links TRBV27 to TRBJ2-1; the D is unclear. This TCR derives from a man aged 18 to 35 in good health and CMV-seropositive. The specimen was PBMCs. CDR3: CASSFYQSSYNEQFF. CDR3 nucleotide sequence: TGTGCCAGCAGTTTTTACCAGAGCTCCTACAATGAGCAGTTCTTC.